The sequence of this T cell receptor beta chain was determined in a study of blood T cells in healthy people across ages. Overall study context: In model experiments, template switching was able to capture about one barcoded beta molecule for every two T cells that were present. Points from the study as a whole: PBMCs left unsorted prevented a conclusive naive versus antigen-experienced comparison.

Germline V gene data show CDR1 as LGHNA and CDR2 as YNFKEQ. The CDR3 extends over 16 amino acids. As regards this clonotype: Its antigen is not known.

Combining a sample-barcoded 5' primer with a J-beta primer mix, a second PCR ran for about 6 to 11 cycles. TCRdb reprocessed the 5' RACE reads via MiXCR and lists one record per CDR3 protein. The profile shows roughly 2 million distinct CDR3 sequences, 49% of them singletons. This clonotype was sampled from a woman aged 35 to 49 in good health. The rearrangement joins TRBV4-2 to TRBJ2-7; 7 nucleotides align to TRBD2. The last part of the DNA fits TRBJ2-5 better; the J call may be wrong. Specimen: blood. DNA for the CDR3: TGTGCCAGCAGCCAAGATAAAGCGGGGTTAAAAGAGACCCAGTACTTC. Its translation: CASSQDKAGLKETQYF.